This T cell receptor (beta chain) derives from a study of blood T cell repertoires in COVID-19. The wider study: From T cells, B-cell-depleted T cells, or PBMCs came the material, which was cDNA or gDNA.

Participants were aged roughly 18 to 100 years from more than 20 US areas. For recovered donors of Cohort 3, there were two negative PCRs, clearance, or symptom resolution. Per the authors' pipeline: For nucleated cells, counts were estimated from reference gene primer amplification. TCRdb's copy holds only in-frame clones and misses some; the assay was immunoSEQ multiplex PCR. V, J and clone size are those of that table, while D and trimming were read from the DNA. The sample holds about 300,000 clones, around 90% seen once. Per germline, CDR1 SGHRS and CDR2 YFSETQ. This CDR3 region has 15 residues. V shed 4 bases and J shed 0 bases, with 11 bases lying between them. This clone was counted a few times.

This TCR came from a woman aged 25 to 39 who had recovered from COVID-19. Sequencing was performed on PBMCs or T cells enriched from blood (not recorded which). The V call is TRBV5-1, the J call TRBJ1-3, with D perhaps matching TRBD1 (5 bases). Written as DNA, the CDR3 is TGCGCCAGCAGCAGAGACAGAACCTCTGGAAACACCATATATTTT. This translates into CASSRDRTSGNTIYF.